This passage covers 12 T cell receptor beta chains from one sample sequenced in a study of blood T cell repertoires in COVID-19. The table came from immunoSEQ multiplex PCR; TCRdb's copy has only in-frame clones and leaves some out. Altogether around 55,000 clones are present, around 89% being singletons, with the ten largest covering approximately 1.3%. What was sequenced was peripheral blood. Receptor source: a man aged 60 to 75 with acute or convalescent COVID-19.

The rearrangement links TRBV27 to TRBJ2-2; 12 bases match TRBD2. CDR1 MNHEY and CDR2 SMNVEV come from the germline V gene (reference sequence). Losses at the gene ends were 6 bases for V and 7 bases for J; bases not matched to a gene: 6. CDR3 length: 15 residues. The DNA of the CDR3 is TGTGCCAGCAGGCCTAGCGGGAGGGCCGGCGGGGAGCTGTTTTTT. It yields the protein CASRPSGRAGGELFF.

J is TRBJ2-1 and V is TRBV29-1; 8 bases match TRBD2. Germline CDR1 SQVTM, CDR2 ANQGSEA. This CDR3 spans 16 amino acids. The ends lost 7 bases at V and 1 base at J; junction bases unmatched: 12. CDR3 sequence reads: CSAESAGGGSYNEQFF. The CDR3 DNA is TGCAGCGCCGAATCGGCGGGAGGAGGGTCCTACAATGAGCAGTTCTTC.

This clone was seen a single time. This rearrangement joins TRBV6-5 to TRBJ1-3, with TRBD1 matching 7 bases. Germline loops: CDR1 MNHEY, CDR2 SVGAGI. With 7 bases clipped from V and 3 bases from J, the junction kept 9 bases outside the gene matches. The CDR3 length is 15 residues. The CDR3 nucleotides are TGTGCCAGCACCTTTAGGGGGCCGGGTGGAAACACCATATATTTT. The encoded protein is CASTFRGPGGNTIYF.

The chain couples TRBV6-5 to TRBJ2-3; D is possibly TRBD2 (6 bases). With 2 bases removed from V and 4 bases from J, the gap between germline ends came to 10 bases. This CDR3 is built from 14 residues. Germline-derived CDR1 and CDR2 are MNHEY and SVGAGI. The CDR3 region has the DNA TGTGCCAGCAGTTACCCTTCGGGGGCAGATACGCAGTATTTT. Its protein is CASSYPSGADTQYF.

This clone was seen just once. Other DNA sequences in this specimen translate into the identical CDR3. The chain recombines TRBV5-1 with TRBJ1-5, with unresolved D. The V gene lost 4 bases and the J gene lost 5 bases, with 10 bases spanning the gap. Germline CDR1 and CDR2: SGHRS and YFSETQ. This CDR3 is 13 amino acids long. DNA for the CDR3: TGCGCCAGCAGCCTCGCCCAGGATCAGCCCCAGCATTTT. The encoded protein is CASSLAQDQPQHF.

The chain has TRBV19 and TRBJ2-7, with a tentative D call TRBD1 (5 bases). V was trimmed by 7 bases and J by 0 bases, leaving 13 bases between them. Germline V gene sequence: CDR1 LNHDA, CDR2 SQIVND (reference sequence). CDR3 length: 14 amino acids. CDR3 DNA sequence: TGTGCCAGTAAAATGTCAGGGCCCTCCTACGAGCAGTACTTC. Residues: CASKMSGPSYEQYF.

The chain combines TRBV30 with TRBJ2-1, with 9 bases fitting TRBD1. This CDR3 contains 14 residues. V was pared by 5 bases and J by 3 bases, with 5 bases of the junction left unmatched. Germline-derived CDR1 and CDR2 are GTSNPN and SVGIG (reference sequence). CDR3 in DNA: TGTGCCTGGGATCCGGGACAGGGCTACAATGAGCAGTTCTTC. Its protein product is CAWDPGQGYNEQFF. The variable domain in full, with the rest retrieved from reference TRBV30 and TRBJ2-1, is SQTIHQWPATLVQPVGSPLSLECTVEGTSNPNLYWYRQAAGRGLQLLFYSVGIGQISSEVPQNLSASRPQDRQFILSSKKLLLSDSGFYLCAWDPGQGYNEQFFGPGTRLTVL.

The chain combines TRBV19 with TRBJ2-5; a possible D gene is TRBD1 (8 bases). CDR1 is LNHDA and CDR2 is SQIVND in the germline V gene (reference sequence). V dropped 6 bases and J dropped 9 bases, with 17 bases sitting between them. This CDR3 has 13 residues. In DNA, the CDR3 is TGTGCCAGTAGACCGGACAGGGAGGGGGCCCAGTACTTC. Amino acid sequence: CASRPDREGAQYF.

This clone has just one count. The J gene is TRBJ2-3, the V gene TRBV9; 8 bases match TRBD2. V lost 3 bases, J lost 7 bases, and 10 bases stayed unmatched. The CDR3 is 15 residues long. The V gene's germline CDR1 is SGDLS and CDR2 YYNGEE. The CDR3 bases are TGTGCCAGCAGCGGTAGCGGGATCAAAGGAAATACGCAGTATTTT. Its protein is CASSGSGIKGNTQYF. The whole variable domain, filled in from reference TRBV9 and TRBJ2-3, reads DSGVTQTPKHLITATGQRVTLRCSPRSGDLSVYWYQQSLDQGLQFLIQYYNGEERAKGNILERFSAQQFPDLHSELNLSSLELGDSALYFCASSGSGIKGNTQYFGPGTRLTVL.

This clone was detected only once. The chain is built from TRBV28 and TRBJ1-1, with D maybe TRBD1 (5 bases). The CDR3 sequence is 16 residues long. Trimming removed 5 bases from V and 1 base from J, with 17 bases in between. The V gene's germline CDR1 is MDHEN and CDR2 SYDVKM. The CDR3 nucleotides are TGTGCCAGCAGTGTTCGGTTCGGGCAGGGGAACACTGAAGCTTTCTTT. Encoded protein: CASSVRFGQGNTEAFF.

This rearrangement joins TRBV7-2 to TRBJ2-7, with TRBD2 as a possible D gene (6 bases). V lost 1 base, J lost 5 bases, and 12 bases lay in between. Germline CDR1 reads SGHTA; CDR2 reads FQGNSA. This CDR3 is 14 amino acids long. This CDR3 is CASSLGLEGNEQYF. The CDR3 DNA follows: TGTGCCAGCAGCTTAGGTCTGGAGGGTAACGAGCAGTACTTC.

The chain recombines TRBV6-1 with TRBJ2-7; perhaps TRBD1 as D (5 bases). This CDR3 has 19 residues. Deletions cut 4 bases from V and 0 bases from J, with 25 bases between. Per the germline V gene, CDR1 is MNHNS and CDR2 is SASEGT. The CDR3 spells CASSVQQDGRTNSSYEQYF. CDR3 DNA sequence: TGTGCCAGCAGTGTCCAACAGGATGGTCGGACCAATAGCTCCTACGAGCAGTACTTC.